Included here is one T cell receptor beta chain sequence, with context. Germline assignment: CDR1 SGHAT and CDR2 FQNNGV. CDR3 size: 14 residues. The V end lost 3 bases, the J end lost 1 base, and 6 bases lay between the germline ends. The authors' processing: Nucleated cell counts were estimated from reference gene primer amplification. Here immunoSEQ multiplex PCR was the method, and the copy in TCRdb shows in-frame clones only, minus some. V and J calls and clone size follow that table, whereas D and trimming were derived from the DNA. The repertoire holds some 150,000 clones, about 89% seen once, with roughly two fifths in the top ten. The data belong to a study of blood T cell repertoires in COVID-19. Across the study: Collection of acute and convalescent COVID-19 samples took place in the United States, Italy and Spain. The cDNA or gDNA used as material had been derived from T cells, B-cell-depleted T cells, or PBMCs.

This clonotype originated in a man aged 45 to 65 who had recovered from COVID-19. V is TRBV11-2 and J is TRBJ2-2, with D uncertain. The sample was peripheral blood. CDR3 DNA sequence: TGTGCCAGCAGCTTTTTACAGAACACCGGGGAGCTGTTTTTT. Amino acid sequence: CASSFLQNTGELFF. Full variable domain (rest looked up from reference TRBV11-2 and TRBJ2-2): EAGVAQSPRYKIIEKRQSVAFWCNPISGHATLYWYQQILGQGPKLLIQFQNNGVVDDSQLPKDRFSAERLKGVDSTLKIQPAKLEDSAVYLCASSFLQNTGELFFGEGSRLTVL.